Reported below is one T cell receptor (beta chain). Germline loops: CDR1 SGHTA, CDR2 FQGNSA. There are 13 residues in the CDR3. With 4 bases removed from V and 0 bases from J, the gap between germline ends came to 3 bases. In the authors' workflow: Researchers report that nucleated cell counts were estimated from reference gene primer amplification. The data were produced by immunoSEQ multiplex PCR, yet TCRdb's version contains in-frame clones alone and is incomplete. V and J calls plus clone size are reproduced from that table; the DNA served to infer D and trimming. Here the sample spans about 290,000 clones, around 90% being singletons. The data were taken from a study of blood T cell repertoires in COVID-19. Study details: There were acute and convalescent COVID-19 samples, and they came from the United States, Italy and Spain. In each case, the material was cDNA or gDNA derived from T cells, B-cell-depleted T cells, or PBMCs.

This sequence was found in a woman in her forties who had recovered from COVID-19. The sample was peripheral blood. This chain uses TRBV7-2 with TRBJ1-4; the D is unclear. The CDR3 here is CASSSATNEKLFF. Written as DNA, the CDR3 is TGTGCCAGCAGCTCGGCAACTAATGAAAAACTGTTTTTT. Full variable domain (outside the CDR3, taken from reference TRBV7-2 and TRBJ1-4): GAGVSQSPSNKVTEKGKDVELRCDPISGHTALYWYRQSLGQGLEFLIYFQGNSAPDKSGLPSDRFSAERTGGSVSTLTIQRTQQEDSAVYLCASSSATNEKLFFGSGTQLSVL.